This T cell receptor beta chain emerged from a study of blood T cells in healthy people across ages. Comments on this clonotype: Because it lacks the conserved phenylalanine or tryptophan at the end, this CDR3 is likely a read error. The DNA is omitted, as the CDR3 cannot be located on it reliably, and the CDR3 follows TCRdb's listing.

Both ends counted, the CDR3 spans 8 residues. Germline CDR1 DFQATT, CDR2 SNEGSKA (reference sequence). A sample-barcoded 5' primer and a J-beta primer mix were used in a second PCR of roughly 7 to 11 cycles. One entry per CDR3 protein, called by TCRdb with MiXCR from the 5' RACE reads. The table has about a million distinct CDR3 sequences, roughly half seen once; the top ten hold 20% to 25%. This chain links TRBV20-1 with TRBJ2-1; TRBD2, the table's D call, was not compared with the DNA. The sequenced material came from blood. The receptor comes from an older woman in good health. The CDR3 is CSALGRTS.